The 30 T cell receptor beta chains in this list originate from one sample, sequenced in a study of shared T cell receptors in the human thymus. Only in-frame clones appear in the TCRdb table, and some are missing; sequencing was by immunoSEQ multiplex PCR. Of about 380,000 clones detected, 95% appear once; the ten largest clones hold about 0.02%. The source material was thymocytes. These receptors were obtained from a human donor.

J is TRBJ1-1 and V is TRBV10-2; D unresolved. There are 14 residues in the CDR3. Germline assignment: CDR1 WSHSY and CDR2 SAAADI. V was pared by 5 bases and J by 0 bases, with 10 bases between. In DNA, the CDR3 is TGCGCCAGCAGTTCGACACCTATGAACACTGAAGCTTTCTTT. This gives the protein CASSSTPMNTEAFF.

This clone was counted once. The rearrangement links TRBV27 to TRBJ2-1, with D tentatively TRBD2 (5 bases). Trimming took off 5 bases at V and 2 bases at J, with 19 bases between the two ends. Germline V gives CDR1 MNHEY, CDR2 SMNVEV (reference sequence). This CDR3 is built from 17 residues. CDR3 sequence (DNA): TGTGCCAGCAGTCTAACGAGGGCCCCAAGGACCTACAATGAGCAGTTCTTC. Translation gives CASSLTRAPRTYNEQFF.

The chain is built from TRBV30 and TRBJ2-3, with D possibly matching TRBD2 (6 bases). This CDR3 is built from 15 residues. Germline lookup yields CDR1 GTSNPN and CDR2 SVGIG (reference sequence). Trimming stripped 0 bases from V and 1 base from J, with 11 bases between. DNA for the CDR3: TGTGCCTGGAGTGTACGACTAGGGGGCACAGATACGCAGTATTTT. Its protein product is CAWSVRLGGTDTQYF.

The chain carries TRBV11-2 and TRBJ1-4; the D is unclear. The germline CDR1 and CDR2 sequences are SGHAT and FQNNGV. The CDR3 consists of 15 residues. Deletions cut 0 bases from V and 4 bases from J, with 9 bases between. The CDR3 sequence is CASSLEGLINEKLFF. DNA for the CDR3: TGTGCCAGCAGCTTAGAGGGTCTGATTAATGAAAAACTGTTTTTT.

The chain employs TRBV7-6 and TRBJ2-1; TRBD2 agrees at 8 bases. This CDR3 has 17 amino acids. Trimming cost V 2 bases and J 7 bases; bases outside gene matches: 13. CDR1 and CDR2 (germline): SGHVS, FNYEAQ. The CDR3 nucleotides read TGTGCCAGCAGCTTACCCAGCAGCGGGAGTGCGGGGAATGAGCAGTTCTTC. It encodes CASSLPSSGSAGNEQFF.

The rearrangement uses TRBV14 and TRBJ2-7; 7 bases map to TRBD2. This CDR3 has 16 amino acids. V lost 3 bases to trimming and J lost 0 bases; unmatched junction nucleotides: 8. The germline gives CDR1 SGHDN, CDR2 FVKESK. DNA of the CDR3: TGTGCCAGCAGCCATGGAACTGCGGGAGACTCCTACGAGCAGTACTTC. This sequence encodes CASSHGTAGDSYEQYF. Full variable domain (outside the CDR3, taken from reference TRBV14 and TRBJ2-7): EAGVTQFPSHSVIEKGQTVTLRCDPISGHDNLYWYRRVMGKEIKFLLHFVKESKQDESGMPNNRFLAERTGGTYSTLKVQPAELEDSGVYFCASSHGTAGDSYEQYFGPGTRLTVT.

The rearrangement joins TRBV27 to TRBJ1-1; TRBD1 matches at 8 bases. V dropped 7 bases and J dropped 6; count of bases not matched to a gene: 16. Germline V gives CDR1 MNHEY, CDR2 SMNVEV (reference sequence). The CDR3 length is 16 residues. The CDR3 DNA reads TGTGCCAGCAACTTAAAGGCCCCAGGGGGCTTGGCTGAAGCTTTCTTT. Translated: CASNLKAPGGLAEAFF.

The J gene is TRBJ2-1, the V gene TRBV10-3; 8 positions match TRBD2. CDR1 and CDR2 (germline): ENHRY, SYGVKD. The CDR3 is 15 residues long. Losses at the gene ends were 0 bases for V and 8 bases for J; bases not matched to a gene: 6. CDR3 sequence: CAISESQREQDEQFF. The CDR3 coding sequence is TGTGCCATCAGTGAGTCTCAGCGGGAGCAGGATGAGCAGTTCTTC.

The CDR3 DNA reads TGTGCCAGCACCACCCTAGCATCTGGGGCCAACGTCCTGACTTTC. It specifies CASTTLASGANVLTF. This chain connects TRBV5-4 to TRBJ2-6, with a tentative D call TRBD2 (5 bases). The CDR3 covers 15 residues. V lost 6 bases to trimming and J lost 1 base, with 11 bases between them. Germline assignment: CDR1 SGHNT and CDR2 YYREEE (reference sequence).

The chain employs TRBV14 and TRBJ1-3; D remains unclear. Trimming removed 2 bases at V and 2 bases at J, with 10 bases between. The CDR3 contains 15 residues. Germline CDR1 SGHDN, CDR2 FVKESK. CDR3 protein: CASSQTQEAGNTIYF. The DNA for the CDR3 is TGTGCCAGCAGCCAAACGCAGGAAGCTGGAAACACCATATATTTT.

This clone has just one count. The V gene is TRBV6-1, the J gene TRBJ1-2; no reliable D call. The V end lost 5 bases, the J end lost 0 bases, and 10 bases lay between the germline ends. The CDR3 runs 14 residues. CDR1 MNHNS and CDR2 SASEGT come from the germline V gene. The CDR3 DNA sequence: TGTGCCAGCAGTTATACTACACCTAACTATGGCTACACCTTC. Protein product: CASSYTTPNYGYTF.

J is TRBJ2-2 and V is TRBV15; no firm D call. Germline V gene data show CDR1 as LNHNV and CDR2 as YYDKDF (reference sequence). CDR3 length equals 15 residues. Trimming cost V 5 bases and J 1 base, with 11 bases left between them. The CDR3, as DNA: TGTGCCACCAGCTTGAGGACGGTGAACACCGGGGAGCTGTTTTTT. The encoded protein is CATSLRTVNTGELFF.

CDR3 sequence (DNA): TGTGCCATCAGTGTACCAGGGGGCGAAGACGAGCAGTACTTC. This sequence encodes CAISVPGGEDEQYF. This chain connects TRBV10-3 to TRBJ2-7; 8 bases fit TRBD1. The germline CDR1 and CDR2 sequences are ENHRY and SYGVKD. V lost 4 bases to trimming and J lost 5 bases; unmatched junction nucleotides: 7. This CDR3 contains 14 residues.

The V and J genes are TRBV27 and TRBJ2-1; 8 positions agree with TRBD2. Trimming took 3 bases from V and 7 from J; bases not matched to a gene: 11. Germline values: CDR1 MNHEY, CDR2 SMNVEV (reference sequence). The CDR3 consists of 16 residues. The DNA for the CDR3 is TGTGCCAGCAGTTTTTCTACGGGAGGGCCCAGTAATGAGCAGTTCTTC. Translating it yields CASSFSTGGPSNEQFF.

The chain has TRBV30 and TRBJ2-5; weak D call: TRBD1 (5 bases). This CDR3 has 14 residues. Between the trimmed V and J ends, which lost 0 bases and 5 bases, there was a span of 13 bases. The germline gives CDR1 GTSNPN, CDR2 SVGIG (reference sequence). The CDR3: CAWSVGQGSETQYF. As DNA, the CDR3 is TGTGCCTGGAGTGTAGGGCAGGGAAGCGAGACCCAGTACTTC. The complete variable domain, with remaining parts taken from reference TRBV30 and TRBJ2-5, reads SQTIHQWPATLVQPVGSPLSLECTVEGTSNPNLYWYRQAAGRGLQLLFYSVGIGQISSEVPQNLSASRPQDRQFILSSKKLLLSDSGFYLCAWSVGQGSETQYFGPGTRLLVL.

The rearrangement uses TRBV6-1 and TRBJ2-7; D is ambiguous. Between the trimmed V and J ends, which lost 5 bases and 5 bases, there was a span of 10 bases. Germline assignment: CDR1 MNHNS and CDR2 SASEGT. The CDR3 contains 12 residues. The CDR3 is CASSPTEDEQYF. Here the CDR3 DNA reads TGTGCCAGCAGTCCCACTGAGGACGAGCAGTACTTC.

The rearrangement links TRBV4-1 to TRBJ1-3; 7 bases are shared with TRBD1. V shed 4 bases and J 4 bases; nucleotides not matched to a gene: 16. Germline-derived CDR1 and CDR2 are MGHRA and YSYEKL. The CDR3 consists of 18 residues. The CDR3 reads CASSRPGHRGLGGNTIYF. The CDR3 coding sequence is TGCGCCAGCAGCCGACCGGGCCACAGGGGACTTGGCGGAAACACCATATATTTT.

As DNA, the CDR3 is TGTGCCAGCTCACTCCCGGGACTAGCGGGAGGGAATGAGCAGTTCTTC. This codes for CASSLPGLAGGNEQFF. This chain uses TRBV27 with TRBJ2-1, with 16 bases matching TRBD2. The CDR3 has 16 residues. The V gene's germline CDR1 is MNHEY and CDR2 SMNVEV (reference sequence). Germline trimming cut 8 bases from V and 7 bases from J; bases unmatched to any gene: 8.

The chain employs TRBV15 and TRBJ2-5; TRBD1 matches 7 bases. The length of the CDR3 is 18 residues. Germline V gene data show CDR1 as LNHNV and CDR2 as YYDKDF (reference sequence). The trim removed 2 bases at V and 6 bases at J, leaving 18 bases unmatched. The CDR3 bases are TGTGCCACCAGCAGATCCCTGCCAGGGGGTCCAAAGGGGAAGACCCAGTACTTC. Protein sequence: CATSRSLPGGPKGKTQYF.

The genes are TRBV7-3 and TRBJ2-4; D tentatively reads TRBD1 or TRBD2 (5 bases each). Looked up from germline, CDR1 is SGHTA and CDR2 is FQGTGA. This CDR3 is 14 amino acids long. V was shortened by 9 bases and J by 0 bases, with 12 bases between the two germline ends. CDR3 protein: CARPRGTAKNIQYF. The CDR3 DNA reads TGTGCCAGGCCTCGGGGCACAGCCAAAAACATTCAGTACTTC.

The CDR3 DNA sequence: TGTGCCAGCACCACCGGGGGAGGCTATACCTACGAGCAGTACTTC. It is translated as CASTTGGGYTYEQYF. The chain links TRBV11-3 to TRBJ2-7; weak D call: TRBD2 (6 bases). The CDR3 extends over 15 amino acids. V lost 7 bases to trimming and J lost 2 bases, with 18 bases between them. Germline lookup yields CDR1 SGHNT and CDR2 YENEEA.

The chain uses TRBV7-9 and TRBJ2-3; 7 bases match TRBD2. CDR3 length: 18 amino acids. Germline V gene lookup returns CDR1 SEHNR and CDR2 FQNEAQ (reference sequence). V dropped 8 bases and J dropped 4; count of bases not matched to a gene: 21. The chain's CDR3 is CASCPVWSGGSCPDTQYF. For the CDR3, the DNA is TGTGCCAGCTGCCCCGTTTGGAGTGGCGGGAGCTGTCCAGATACGCAGTATTTT.

V usage is TRBV5-6 and J usage is TRBJ1-1; perhaps TRBD1 as D (5 bases). This CDR3 is built from 14 residues. Germline V gene lookup returns CDR1 SGHDT and CDR2 YYEEEE. The V end was cut by 3 bases, the J end by 1 base, with 10 bases between. As DNA, the CDR3 is TGTGCCAGCAGCTGGGGGGGTGCGAACACTGAAGCTTTCTTT. Its translation: CASSWGGANTEAFF.

This chain links TRBV7-3 with TRBJ2-3; D tentatively reads TRBD1 or TRBD2 (5 bases each). Germline lookup yields CDR1 SGHTA and CDR2 FQGTGA. The CDR3 has 13 amino acids. Trimming removed 5 bases at V and 12 bases at J, with 18 bases between. The CDR3 region has the DNA TGTGCCAGCAGCCAAAGCCAGGGACCGATTCAGTATTTT. Encoded protein: CASSQSQGPIQYF.

J is TRBJ2-7 and V is TRBV19, with 9 bases fitting TRBD1. CDR3 length: 14 amino acids. The trim removed 4 bases at V and 4 bases at J, leaving 5 bases unmatched. Per the germline V gene, CDR1 is LNHDA and CDR2 is SQIVND (reference sequence). CDR3 coding DNA: TGTGCCAGTAGTACGCGAGGACAGGGGTACGAGCAGTACTTC. It codes for CASSTRGQGYEQYF.

V is TRBV19 and J is TRBJ1-5; D perhaps matches TRBD1 (6 bases). The CDR3 contains 16 residues. The V gene's germline CDR1 is LNHDA and CDR2 SQIVND (reference sequence). V was cut by 0 bases and J by 3 bases, with 12 bases left in between. The CDR3 region has the DNA TGTGCCAGTAGTATAGACAGGGGAACGGACAATCAGCCCCAGCATTTT. Its translation: CASSIDRGTDNQPQHF.

V gene TRBV27 combines with J gene TRBJ2-2, with D hard to call. With 3 bases removed from V and 1 base from J, the gap between germline ends came to 6 bases. The CDR3 has 14 amino acids. The V gene's germline CDR1 is MNHEY and CDR2 SMNVEV (reference sequence). The CDR3 coding sequence is TGTGCCAGCAGTTTCTACAGGAACACCGGGGAGCTGTTTTTT. As protein: CASSFYRNTGELFF.

The chain employs TRBV19 and TRBJ2-2; D is undetermined. Germline V CDR1 and CDR2: LNHDA, SQIVND (reference sequence). The CDR3 has 17 amino acids. Trimming took 2 bases from V and 0 from J, leaving 13 bases between them. CDR3 loop: CASSINTVDANTGELFF. The CDR3, as DNA: TGTGCCAGTAGTATAAATACAGTAGACGCGAACACCGGGGAGCTGTTTTTT.

This clone appeared a single time. The V call is TRBV10-3, the J call TRBJ1-1, with 10 bases fitting TRBD1. Per the germline V gene, CDR1 is ENHRY and CDR2 is SYGVKD. This CDR3 region has 16 residues. J lost 3 bases, V lost 6 bases, and 10 bases had no gene match. The CDR3 region is CAISGGTGERDTEAFF. DNA of the CDR3: TGTGCCATCAGCGGGGGGACAGGGGAACGAGACACTGAAGCTTTCTTT.

This chain links TRBV10-3 with TRBJ2-4, with D possibly TRBD1 on 6 matching bases. Germline V lookup: CDR1 ENHRY, CDR2 SYGVKD. The CDR3 has 15 residues. V was shortened by 6 bases and J by 1 base, with 13 bases between the two germline ends. Here the CDR3 reads CAISEQGLAKNIQYF. For the CDR3, the DNA is TGTGCCATCAGCGAACAGGGTTTGGCCAAAAACATTCAGTACTTC.